One sample yielded the 21 T cell receptor beta chains listed below, sequenced in a study of Graves' ophthalmopathy and Graves' hyperthyroidism. RNA served as the template for amplifying TCR beta CDR3 regions. Second-round multiplex PCR came after a first-round RT-PCR that employed HTBI primers. TCRdb processed the multiplex PCR reads anew with MiXCR; each CDR3 protein has one entry. In the table there are hundreds of thousands of distinct CDR3 sequences, roughly 39% of which are singletons. Sequencing was performed on peripheral blood. The source is an adult man with Graves' ophthalmopathy.

Note on this clonotype: This sequence may be a read error, since a much larger clone differs from it by one base. The chain employs TRBV19 and TRBJ1-2, with D possibly matching TRBD1 (6 bases). Germline lookup yields CDR1 LNHDA and CDR2 SQIVND (reference sequence). V was shortened by 10 bases and J by 6 bases, with 24 bases between the two germline ends. The CDR3 contains 15 residues. As DNA, the CDR3 is TGTGCCACCAGCGTAGAGGTACAGGGAACGAATGGCTACACCTTC. Protein sequence: CATSVEVQGTNGYTF.

This chain joins TRBV10-3 and TRBJ2-7, with D maybe TRBD2 (6 bases). The ends were cut back, 10 bases at V and 5 bases at J, with 15 bases in the middle. Germline V CDR1 and CDR2: ENHRY, SYGVKD. There are 12 residues in the CDR3. CDR3 nucleotides: TGTGCCACCCGAGCGGGTCAACACGAGCAGTACTTC. Translation gives CATRAGQHEQYF.

Concerning this clonotype: Being one base from a much bigger clone, this may be a read error. The chain is built from TRBV10-3 and TRBJ2-2; D is unclear. This CDR3 spans 13 amino acids. The V end was cut by 7 bases, the J end by 1 base, with 7 bases between. Germline CDR1 reads ENHRY; CDR2 reads SYGVKD. The CDR3 DNA reads TGTGCCATCAAGGACCTGAACACCGGGGAGCTGTTTTTT. Protein sequence: CAIKDLNTGELFF.

This clonotype was detected many times. The V call is TRBV19, the J call TRBJ1-1, with 7 positions matching TRBD1. J lost 8 bases, V lost 7 bases, and 10 bases had no gene match. Germline CDR1 is LNHDA and CDR2 is SQIVND (reference sequence). This CDR3 has 13 amino acids. The CDR3 is CASNLGETGEAFF. CDR3 nucleotides: TGTGCCAGTAATTTGGGCGAGACAGGGGAAGCTTTCTTT. The whole variable domain, filled in from reference TRBV19 and TRBJ1-1, reads DGGITQSPKYLFRKEGQNVTLSCEQNLNHDAMYWYRQDPGQGLRLIYYSQIVNDFQKGDIAEGYSVSREKKESFPLTVTSAQKNPTAFYLCASNLGETGEAFFGQGTRLTVV.

In this sample, this clonotype turned up a few times. The chain uses TRBV7-8 and TRBJ2-5, with D hard to call. Per germline, CDR1 SGHVS and CDR2 FQNEAQ. Trimming pared 1 base from V and 2 bases from J, leaving 14 bases between. The CDR3 has 16 amino acids. The CDR3 reads CASSLGFWEIQETQYF. The CDR3 DNA sequence: TGTGCCAGCAGCTTAGGGTTCTGGGAAATACAAGAGACCCAGTACTTC.

Turning to this clonotype: No DNA is shown, since the ends of the CDR3 on it are uncertain; the CDR3 is the one TCRdb lists. The chain is built from TRBV7-2 and TRBJ1-4; TRBD1 was called by the table and not checked on the DNA. The CDR3 length equals 16 residues, ends included. Per the germline V gene, CDR1 is SGHTA and CDR2 is FQGNSA. The CDR3 sequence is CASSPREDYSKKNCFF.

Notes on this clonotype: A much bigger clone sits one base away, suggesting this may be a read error. V usage is TRBV5-4 and J usage is TRBJ1-1, with TRBD1 as a possible D gene (5 bases). V was pared by 2 bases and J by 1 base, with 15 bases between. The length of the CDR3 is 16 residues. Germline CDR1 reads SGHNT; CDR2 reads YYREEE (reference sequence). The CDR3 sequence is CASSLPMGGANTEAFF. In DNA, the CDR3 is TGTGCCAGCAGCTTACCAATGGGAGGGGCGAACACTGAAGCTTTCTTT.

The V gene is TRBV20-1, the J gene TRBJ2-7; maybe TRBD2 (7 bases). The ends were cut back, 6 bases at V and 1 base at J, with 19 bases in the middle. CDR1 and CDR2 (germline): DFQATT, SNEGSKA (reference sequence). The CDR3 is made up of 15 amino acids. The CDR3: CSAPAVGRGSYEQYF. The CDR3 region has the DNA TGCAGTGCGCCAGCTGTGGGGAGGGGGTCCTACGAGCAGTACTTC.

V and J are TRBV29-1 and TRBJ2-6; possibly TRBD1 for D (5 bases). The V gene's germline CDR1 is SQVTM and CDR2 ANQGSEA. The CDR3 covers 13 residues. Trimming shortened V by 5 bases and J by 4 bases, and 9 bases separated the two germline ends. CDR3 residues: CSVLRTGANVLTF. DNA of the CDR3: TGCAGCGTTTTGAGGACAGGGGCCAACGTCCTGACTTTC. Together with reference TRBV29-1 and TRBJ2-6, the CDR3 gives the full variable domain: SAVISQKPSRDICQRGTSLTIQCQVDSQVTMMFWYRQQPGQSLTLIATANQGSEATYESGFVIDKFPISRPNLTFSTLTVSNMSPEDSSIYLCSVLRTGANVLTFGAGSRLTVL.

This clonotype was seen repeatedly, ten times or more. This rearrangement joins TRBV7-9 to TRBJ2-5; 10 bases are shared with TRBD1. Germline V CDR1 and CDR2: SEHNR, FQNEAQ (reference sequence). Losses at the gene ends were 6 bases for V and 5 bases for J; bases not matched to a gene: 6. There are 14 residues in the CDR3. The CDR3 sequence is CASSPGTGAETQYF. DNA of the CDR3: TGTGCCAGCAGTCCCGGGACAGGGGCGGAGACCCAGTACTTC.

There are a few counts of this clonotype. This chain connects TRBV3-1 to TRBJ2-7; TRBD1 matches 10 bases. Germline CDR1 LGHDT, CDR2 YNNKEL (reference sequence). This CDR3 is 15 amino acids long. The J segment lost 3 bases and the V segment lost 3 bases, leaving 5 bases of the junction unmatched. In nucleotides, the CDR3 is TGTGCCAGCAGCCATACCCGGACAGGGGGCTACGAGCAGTACTTC. This sequence encodes CASSHTRTGGYEQYF.

The chain combines TRBV6-4 with TRBJ2-2; TRBD1 aligns across 11 bases. With V trimmed by 4 bases and J by 6 bases, 13 bases remained unmatched. The CDR3 runs 18 residues. Per germline, CDR1 MRHNA and CDR2 SNTAGT. This CDR3 is CASSARDPGQGVSGELFF. DNA of the CDR3: TGTGCCAGCAGTGCTAGAGACCCGGGACAGGGGGTTTCCGGGGAGCTGTTTTTT.

Comment on this clonotype: At one end the junction does not follow the germline gene, possibly because of a read error. As DNA, the CDR3 is TGTGCCAGCAGCTTCAGGGTGGATTCACCCCTCCACTTT. Protein: CASSFRVDSPLHF. The gene calls are TRBV10-1 and TRBJ1-6; possible D gene TRBD1, 5 bases. The CDR3 runs to 13 residues. In germline, CDR1 is WNHNN, CDR2 SYGVQD (reference sequence).

A remark on this clonotype: The CDR3 carries no conserved terminal phenylalanine or tryptophan, so it likely arises from a read error. The chain is built from TRBV10-3 and TRBJ2-7, with 10 bases matching TRBD2. CDR3 length: 13 amino acids. Germline values: CDR1 ENHRY, CDR2 SYGVKD. The CDR3 nucleotides read TGTGCAATCAGTGGGGGACTAGCGCTCGAGCAGTACTAC. It encodes CAISGGLALEQYY.

The rearrangement links TRBV12-3 or TRBV12-4 to TRBJ2-5, with 16 bases that match TRBD2. With V trimmed by 3 bases and J by 5 bases, 9 bases remained unmatched. The CDR3 totals 18 residues. The CDR3 is CASSLGTSGRATVETQYF. DNA of the CDR3: TGTGCCAGCAGTTTGGGGACTAGCGGGAGGGCCACTGTGGAGACCCAGTACTTC.

This clonotype occurred many times. The rearrangement joins TRBV5-1 to TRBJ1-4, with no clear D. V shed 2 bases and J shed 8 bases, with 10 bases lying between them. The length of the CDR3 is 13 residues. The germline V gene encodes CDR1 SGHRS and CDR2 YFSETQ. CDR3 sequence (DNA): TGCGCCAGCAGCTTCCGCGGTGACGAAAAACTGTTTTTT. Encoded protein: CASSFRGDEKLFF.

This clonotype was detected many times. This chain uses TRBV5-1 with TRBJ2-7; 8 bases map to TRBD1. The germline CDR1 and CDR2 sequences are SGHRS and YFSETQ. The CDR3 has 12 amino acids. Trimming removed 3 bases from V and 6 bases from J; junction bases left unmatched: 2. The CDR3 reads CASSSQGAEQYF. The DNA for the CDR3 is TGCGCCAGCAGCTCGCAGGGGGCCGAGCAGTACTTC.

For this clonotype: A much more abundant neighbour one base away suggests this may be a read error. The CDR3 is CASSLEPAPGRYEQYF. CDR3 DNA sequence: TGTGCCAGCAGCTTAGAGCCTGCTCCGGGCAGATACGAGCAGTACTTC. The V and J genes are TRBV7-9 and TRBJ2-7; D uncertain. Germline values: CDR1 SEHNR, CDR2 FQNEAQ (reference sequence). Trimming removed 1 base from V and 4 bases from J, with 17 bases in between. CDR3 length equals 16 residues.

This clonotype was picked up many times. The chain links TRBV6-5 to TRBJ1-6, with 10 positions matching TRBD1. This CDR3 has 15 residues. Germline CDR1 reads MNHEY; CDR2 reads SVGAGI. V shed 2 bases, J shed 7 bases, and the junction held 2 bases outside the gene matches. CDR3 loop: CASSYLGQGNSPLHF. The CDR3 region has the DNA TGTGCCAGCAGTTACCTGGGACAGGGGAATTCACCCCTCCACTTT.

V gene TRBV10-2 combines with J gene TRBJ2-2, with D perhaps being TRBD1 or TRBD2 (5 bases each). V was shortened by 6 bases and J by 0 bases, with 14 bases between the two germline ends. This CDR3 spans 16 amino acids. The V gene's germline CDR1 is WSHSY and CDR2 SAAADI. The CDR3 sequence: CASSRGPPANTGELFF. In DNA form, the CDR3 reads TGCGCCAGCAGCCGGGGACCCCCCGCGAACACCGGGGAGCTGTTTTTT.

This clonotype was counted a few times. The V gene is TRBV5-1, the J gene TRBJ2-2; D possibly corresponds to TRBD2 (5 bases). With 4 bases removed from V and 8 bases from J, the gap between germline ends came to 12 bases. The CDR3 length is 13 residues. Germline V gives CDR1 SGHRS, CDR2 YFSETQ. CDR3 nucleotide sequence: TGCGCCAGCAGCCCCCCTTCGGGGGGGGAGCTGTTTTTT. It yields the protein CASSPPSGGELFF.